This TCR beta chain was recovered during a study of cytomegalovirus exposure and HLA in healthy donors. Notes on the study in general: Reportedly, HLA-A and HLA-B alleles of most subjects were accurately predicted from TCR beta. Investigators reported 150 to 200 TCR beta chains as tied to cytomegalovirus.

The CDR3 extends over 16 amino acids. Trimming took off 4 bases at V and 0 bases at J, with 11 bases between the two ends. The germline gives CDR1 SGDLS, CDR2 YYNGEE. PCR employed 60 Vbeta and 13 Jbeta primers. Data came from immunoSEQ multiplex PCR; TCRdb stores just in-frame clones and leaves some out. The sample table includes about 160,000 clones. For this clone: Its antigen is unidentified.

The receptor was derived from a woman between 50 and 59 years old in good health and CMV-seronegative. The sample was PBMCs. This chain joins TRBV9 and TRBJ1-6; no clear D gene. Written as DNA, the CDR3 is TGTGCCAGCAGCCCCCACGGTAGCTCCTATAATTCACCCCTCCACTTT. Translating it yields CASSPHGSSYNSPLHF.